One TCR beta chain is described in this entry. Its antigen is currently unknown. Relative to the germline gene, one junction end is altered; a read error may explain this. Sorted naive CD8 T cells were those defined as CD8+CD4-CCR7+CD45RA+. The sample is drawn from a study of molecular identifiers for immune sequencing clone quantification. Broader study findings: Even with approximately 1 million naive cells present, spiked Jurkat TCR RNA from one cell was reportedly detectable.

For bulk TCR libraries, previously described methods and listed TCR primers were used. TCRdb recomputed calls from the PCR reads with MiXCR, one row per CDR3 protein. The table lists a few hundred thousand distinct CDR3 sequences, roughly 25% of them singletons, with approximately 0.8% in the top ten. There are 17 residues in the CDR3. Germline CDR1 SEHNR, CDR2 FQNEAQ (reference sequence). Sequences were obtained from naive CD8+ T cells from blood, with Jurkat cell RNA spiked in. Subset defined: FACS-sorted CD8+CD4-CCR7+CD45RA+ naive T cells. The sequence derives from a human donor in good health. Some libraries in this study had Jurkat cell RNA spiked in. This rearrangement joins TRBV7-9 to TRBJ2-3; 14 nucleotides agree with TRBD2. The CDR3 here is CASNLAEGTSGRYTQYF. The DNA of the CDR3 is TGTGCCAGCAACTTAGCGGAGGGGACTAGCGGGAGATATACGCAGTATTTT.